A selection of T cell receptor beta chains follows, all from one sample in a study of blood T cells in healthy people across ages. TCRdb ran MiXCR on the 5' RACE reads and lists one entry per CDR3 protein. The data contain about 640,000 distinct CDR3 sequences, roughly three fifths of them singletons. Sequences were obtained from blood. All receptors derive from a man in his fifties or sixties in good health. CDR3s include the opening cysteine and the closing phenylalanine or tryptophan. D genes are given only for firm matches. Clone size appears in some rows only: once, few, many, or a class for an expanded clone.

.	few	TRBV5-1	TRBJ1-1	CASSLGGATPNTEAFF	TGCGCCAGCAGCTTGGGAGGGGCCACCCCAAACACTGAAGCTTTCTTT
TRBD1	few	TRBV20-1	TRBJ1-6	CSARVQGGNSPLHF	TGCAGTGCTAGGGTACAGGGGGGAAATTCACCCCTCCACTTT
.	.	TRBV25-1	TRBJ1-2	CASSDPAGLWYGYTF	TGTGCCAGCAGTGACCCCGCAGGTTTATGGTATGGCTACACCTTC
TRBD2	.	TRBV2	TRBJ2-1	CASSGGESYNERFF	TGTGCCAGCAGCGGGGGGGAATCCTACAATGAGCGGTTCTTC
TRBD2	.	TRBV6-2/TRBV6-3	TRBJ2-1	CASNSAGGSYNEQFF	TGTGCCAGCAACTCAGCGGGGGGGTCGTACAATGAGCAGTTCTTC
.	.	TRBV9	TRBJ2-5	CASSVGGDGETQYF	TGTGCCAGCAGCGTAGGGGGTGACGGGGAGACCCAGTACTTC
TRBD2	many	TRBV2	TRBJ2-5	CASRPIERGGRETQYF	TGTGCCAGCAGGCCTATTGAGCGGGGGGGGAGAGAGACCCAGTACTTC
TRBD2	.	TRBV2	TRBJ2-5	CASRGGALETQYF	TGTGCCAGCAGGGGAGGGGCTCTCGAGACCCAGTACTTC
TRBD1	.	TRBV5-6	TRBJ2-7	CASGAGQGTEQYF	TGTGCCAGCGGTGCGGGACAGGGTACCGAGCAGTACTTC
TRBD1	few	TRBV5-5	TRBJ1-4	CASSRTGPNEKLFF	TGTGCCAGCAGCCGGACAGGCCCCAATGAAAAACTGTTTTTT
TRBD2	.	TRBV5-1	TRBJ2-2	CASSRGDTGEPFF	TGCGCCAGCAGTCGGGGGGATACCGGGGAGCCGTTTTTT
TRBD1	.	TRBV29-1	TRBJ1-2	CSVGLQGNGYTF	TGCAGCGTTGGGTTACAGGGGAATGGCTACACCTTC
.	few	TRBV5-5	TRBJ2-5	CASSLVQGGRETQYF	TGTGCCAGCAGCTTGGTGCAGGGTGGCCGAGAGACCCAGTACTTC
.	.	TRBV6-4	TRBJ2-1	CASSGQMAPYNEQFF	TGTGCCAGCAGTGGGCAGATGGCCCCCTACAATGAGCAGTTCTTC
TRBD2	.	TRBV3-1	TRBJ2-3	CASSPMSSGGTDTQYF	TGTGCCAGCAGCCCCATGTCTAGCGGGGGTACAGATACGCAGTATTTT
.	.	TRBV12-3/TRBV12-4	TRBJ2-5	CASSTLHAQETQYF	TGTGCCAGCAGTACCCTGCACGCTCAAGAGACCCAGTACTTC
.	few	TRBV2	TRBJ1-1	CASTERQGGNTEAFF	TGTGCCAGCACGGAGAGGCAGGGTGGGAACACTGAAGCTTTCTTT
.	.	TRBV7-2	TRBJ2-2	CASSPRSANTGELFF	TGTGCCAGCAGCCCCCGGTCTGCGAACACCGGGGAGCTGTTTTTT
TRBD1	.	TRBV15	TRBJ1-4	CATSRAGQGPEKLFF	TGTGCCACCAGCAGAGCTGGACAGGGACCTGAAAAACTGTTTTTT
.	.	TRBV27	TRBJ2-7	CASALIGPVYNEQYF	TGTGCCAGCGCCCTTATAGGGCCGGTTTACAATGAGCAGTACTTC
.	few	TRBV6-4	TRBJ2-7	CASSDRGPHYEQYF	TGTGCCAGCAGTGACAGGGGACCCCACTACGAGCAGTACTTC
TRBD1	.	TRBV4-1	TRBJ1-5	CASSRDLGRRGQGTLGQPQHF	TGCGCCAGCAGCCGAGATTTAGGAAGGAGGGGACAGGGGACCTTAGGGCAGCCCCAGCATTTT
.	.	TRBV2	TRBJ2-2	CASSPPGLNTGELFF	TGTGCCAGCAGCCCCCCGGGACTCAACACCGGGGAGCTGTTTTTT
.	.	TRBV10-3	TRBJ2-7	CAISESLDSHEQYF	TGTGCCATCAGTGAGTCACTAGACAGCCACGAGCAGTACTTC
.	few	TRBV7-9	TRBJ1-6	CASSLVGSPLHF	TGTGCCAGCAGCTTAGTCGGTTCACCCCTCCACTTT
.	.	TRBV5-1	TRBJ2-1	CASSPALGEQFF	TGCGCCAGCAGCCCAGCCCTGGGTGAGCAGTTCTTC
.	.	TRBV3-1	TRBJ2-3	CASSQEPGGLTDTQYF	TGTGCCAGCAGCCAAGAGCCAGGAGGGCTCACAGATACGCAGTATTTT
TRBD1	.	TRBV6-1	TRBJ2-5	CASSKDGTGGKETQYF	TGTGCCAGCAGTAAAGATGGGACAGGGGGCAAAGAGACCCAGTACTTC